This T cell receptor beta chain is drawn from a study of CD8+CD57+ T cells in acquired aplastic anemia. The study's findings and limits: Nearly 30 CD8+ CDR3 sequences were shared between patients and controls.

CD8+CD57+ cell expansion, shown by flow cytometry, had occurred in the patients selected for sequencing. This clonotype was seen repeatedly, ten times or more. The target antigen is unknown. Profiling of TCR beta VDJ combinations and CDR3 sequences used genomic DNA as template. One entry per CDR3 protein results from TCRdb running MiXCR on the reads. The sample carries under 200,000 distinct CDR3 sequences, over 40% recorded once. Losses at the gene ends were 5 bases for V and 2 bases for J; bases not matched to a gene: 9. This CDR3 has 17 amino acids. The germline V gene has CDR1 SGHTA and CDR2 FQGNSA.

The sequence came from a human donor with aplastic anemia. The rearrangement uses TRBV7-2 and TRBJ1-6; TRBD1 aligns across 7 bases. Sample: sorted CD4+, CD8+, or CD8+CD57+ T cells (not recorded which) from PBMCs. Here the CDR3 DNA reads TGTGCCAGCAGCCCCCGGACAGGTGGCCCCTATAATTCACCCCTCCACTTT. It codes for CASSPRTGGPYNSPLHF.